This TCR beta chain originates from a study of blood T cell repertoires in COVID-19. The CDR3 contains 15 residues. The germline V gene encodes CDR1 SGHRS and CDR2 YFSETQ. The ends were cut back, 0 bases at V and 4 bases at J, with 10 bases in the middle. Sequencing was performed with immunoSEQ multiplex PCR; in TCRdb, only in-frame clones are kept and a portion is missing. The table lists 98,000 or so clones, 84% of them singletons. The rearrangement joins TRBV5-1 to TRBJ1-4; D ambiguous. This clonotype was sampled from a man in his 60s with acute or convalescent COVID-19. Sequencing was carried out using peripheral blood. CDR3 nucleotides: TGCGCCAGCAGCTTGGCCCCGCGGGGTAATGAAAAACTGTTTTTT. It is translated as CASSLAPRGNEKLFF. Full variable domain (missing parts from reference TRBV5-1 and TRBJ1-4): KAGVTQTPRYLIKTRGQQVTLSCSPISGHRSVSWYQQTPGQGLQFLFEYFSETQRNKGNFPGRFSGRQFSNSRSEMNVSTLELGDSALYLCASSLAPRGNEKLFFGSGTQLSVL.